This T cell receptor beta chain was recovered during a study of graft-versus-host responses after intestinal transplantation. The wider study: Uniformly, recipients were administered anti-thymocyte globulin induction with subsequent tacrolimus and steroids for approximately three years. Study-wide results and limits: Recipient marrow contained GvH clones, some of which appeared first in ileum or blood. Maximum circulating GvH clone levels tracked with early post-transplant HvG decreases. In patients with graft-donor T cell macrochimerism, allograft graft-versus-host to host-versus-graft clonal ratios were high.

The repertoire was sequenced with immunoSEQ multiplex PCR; TCRdb's copy has only in-frame clones and lacks some. The table records under 90,000 clones, 80% to 95% of them present only once. Germline V CDR1 and CDR2: MNHEY, SVGAGI. The CDR3 spans 13 residues. The V end was cut by 5 bases, the J end by 2 bases, with 9 bases between. About this clone: Its cognate antigen is unknown.

This chain uses TRBV6-5 with TRBJ1-2, with no clear D. Sequencing was performed on PBMCs, taken 98 days after intestinal transplantation. This TCR came from a human patient who received an intestinal transplant, so some T cells may come from the graft donor. The CDR3 nucleotides read TGTGCCAGCAGTGAAAGGGTCAACTATGGCTACACCTTC. Encoded protein: CASSERVNYGYTF.